This TCR beta chain was found in a study of cytomegalovirus exposure and HLA in healthy donors. The CDR3 has 18 amino acids. CDR1 KGHSH and CDR2 LQKENI come from the germline V gene. After removal of 3 bases from V and 5 bases from J, the junction contained 14 bases not matched to a gene. For this clone: Its antigen is currently unknown.

Study outcomes and limitations: Rare TCR sequences predominated, though certain public TCRs were found in many donors. With later analysis, a missense DCLRE1C variant became linked to TCR beta V- and J-gene trimming.

The PCR made use of 60 Vbeta and 13 Jbeta primers. Original processing notes: Later reanalysis found roughly 80 million unique TCR beta chains, roughly 9.9 million of them shared. Only in-frame clones appear in the TCRdb table, and some are missing; sequencing was by immunoSEQ multiplex PCR. That table supplies the V and J calls and clone size; D and trimming were determined from the DNA. The sample comprises approximately 82,000 clones, 78% of which are singletons, and 1.5% to 2% rests with the top ten. The sequenced material came from PBMCs. The chain carries TRBV18 and TRBJ1-5; TRBD1 aligns across 9 bases. The clonotype originates from a man in his forties in good health and CMV-seronegative. Here the CDR3 reads CASSPQTGGGGSDQPQHF. In nucleotides, the CDR3 is TGTGCCAGCTCACCTCAGACAGGGGGAGGTGGGAGCGATCAGCCCCAGCATTTT.